The 7 T cell receptor beta chains listed next were all sequenced from one sample in a study of response to subunit inactivated influenza vaccine. MiXCR, run by TCRdb on the RT-PCR reads, gives a single entry per CDR3 protein. The sample has about 520,000 distinct CDR3 sequences, 25% seen once; the top ten hold 1.5% to 2%. The sample here was CD4+ T cells sorted from PBMCs, taken roughly 5 days after vaccination. These receptors all come from a man aged 45 to 65 who received an inactivated influenza vaccine.

The rearrangement links TRBV6-5 to TRBJ2-7; tentative D call: TRBD1 (6 bases). The CDR3 has 14 residues. CDR1 and CDR2 (germline): MNHEY, SVGAGI. Trimming stripped 4 bases from V and 7 bases from J, with 17 bases between. The CDR3 is CASSSTRDTIEQYF. As DNA, the CDR3 is TGTGCCAGCAGTTCGACCCGGGACACCATAGAGCAGTACTTC.

This clonotype was seen at least ten times. V usage is TRBV5-5 and J usage is TRBJ1-1; tentative D call: TRBD1 (6 bases). Between the trimmed V and J ends, which lost 1 base and 2 bases, there was a span of 15 bases. Germline V gives CDR1 SGHKS, CDR2 YYEKEE (reference sequence). The length of the CDR3 is 16 residues. The CDR3 loop reads CASSLFSGVRNTEAFF. CDR3 in DNA: TGTGCCAGCAGCTTGTTTTCAGGGGTCAGAAACACTGAAGCTTTCTTT.

The chain couples TRBV5-1 to TRBJ2-1; 8 positions match TRBD1. V dropped 0 bases and J dropped 12; count of bases not matched to a gene: 8. Germline V CDR1 and CDR2: SGHRS, YFSETQ. CDR3 length equals 14 residues. CDR3 in amino acids: CASSLAVGQGWQFF. The DNA of the CDR3 is TGCGCCAGCAGCTTGGCCGTCGGACAGGGATGGCAGTTCTTC.

This rearrangement joins TRBV4-2 to TRBJ2-7; either TRBD1 or TRBD2 may supply D (5 bases each). The germline V gene has CDR1 LGHNA and CDR2 YNFKEQ. The CDR3 contains 13 residues. V was clipped by 3 bases and J by 6 bases, with 12 bases between them. DNA of the CDR3: TGTGCCAGCAGCCATAAGAGGGGTGCCGAGCAGTACTTC. Translating it yields CASSHKRGAEQYF.

This chain uses TRBV3-1 with TRBJ1-6; 10 nucleotides match TRBD1. Germline V gene lookup returns CDR1 LGHDT and CDR2 YNNKEL (reference sequence). The CDR3 runs to 17 residues. J was trimmed by 3 bases and V by 3 bases; bases with no gene match: 5. The CDR3 sequence is CASSHPGQGRYNSPLHF. DNA for the CDR3: TGTGCCAGCAGCCACCCGGGACAGGGGCGCTATAATTCACCCCTCCACTTT.

A few counts support this clonotype. The chain is built from TRBV24-1 and TRBJ2-7; a possible D gene is TRBD1 (6 bases). The CDR3 sequence is 13 residues long. Germline V gene lookup returns CDR1 KGHDR and CDR2 SFDVKD. Trimming cost V 4 bases and J 11 bases, with 17 bases left between them. In DNA, the CDR3 is TGTGCCACCAGTGACCGGAGAATGGCAGGGGAGTACTTC. Protein product: CATSDRRMAGEYF.

The chain employs TRBV18 and TRBJ2-3; the D gene is possibly TRBD2 (6 bases). The V gene's germline CDR1 is KGHSH and CDR2 LQKENI. The CDR3 is 16 amino acids. The ends were cut back, 0 bases at V and 2 bases at J, with 12 bases in the middle. The CDR3 spells CASSPPGLRVTDTQYF. The CDR3 DNA reads as TGTGCCAGCTCACCACCGGGACTGCGAGTCACAGATACGCAGTATTTT.